The 21 T cell receptor beta chains in this list originate from one sample, sequenced in a study of Ad26.COV2.S vaccination and SARS-CoV-2 variants. The method was immunoSEQ multiplex PCR; TCRdb's version includes in-frame clones alone and lacks a portion of them. Of around 300,000 clones listed, 88% were seen once; the top ten hold 6.4%. The treatment: 15 to 20 received Ad26.COV2.S at low or high dose, single or two shots; about 5 received placebo; per-sample allocation not given. Material that was analyzed had been drawn on day 63 after the first vaccine or placebo injection. Sample: peripheral blood, taken in a trial of Ad26.COV2.S vaccine versus placebo. The source of these receptors is a person aged 18-65 years who received the Ad26.COV2.S COVID-19 vaccine or a placebo.

The chain combines TRBV5-4 with TRBJ2-2; no clear D. The CDR3 has 13 amino acids. CDR1 and CDR2 from the germline V gene are SGHNT and YYREEE (reference sequence). V lost 4 bases and J lost 6, with 10 bases in between. CDR3 nucleotides: TGTGCCAGCAGCATGCGCGAAGCCGGGGAGCTGTTTTTT. Its protein product is CASSMREAGELFF.

Relative to its sample, this clone is medium-sized. The rearrangement joins TRBV5-6 to TRBJ2-7; 7 nucleotides match TRBD2. Per germline, CDR1 SGHDT and CDR2 YYEEEE. This CDR3 contains 14 residues. The ends lost 0 bases at V and 5 bases at J; junction bases unmatched: 5. CDR3 residues: CASSLAGRGDEQYF. The CDR3 nucleotides read TGTGCCAGCAGCTTGGCTGGGAGGGGCGACGAGCAGTACTTC.

This clone was counted between two and nine times. V is TRBV19 and J is TRBJ1-6, with D perhaps matching TRBD1 (6 bases). This CDR3 is built from 18 residues. Trimming removed 4 bases at V and 14 bases at J, with 30 bases between. The germline V gene has CDR1 LNHDA and CDR2 SQIVND (reference sequence). The CDR3 loop reads CASSSLSTAGAGIGTLHF. DNA of the CDR3: TGTGCCAGTAGTAGTCTGTCCACCGCAGGGGCTGGGATAGGCACCCTCCACTTT.

The CDR3 DNA is TGTGCCAGCAGCTTAGACCAGGGGGGCTACACCTTC. Its translation is CASSLDQGGYTF. V usage is TRBV7-9 and J usage is TRBJ1-2; maybe TRBD1 (6 bases). The CDR3 is 12 residues long. Germline V lookup: CDR1 SEHNR, CDR2 FQNEAQ (reference sequence). The germline V and J ends were trimmed by 1 base and 8 bases, with 8 bases remaining between them.

The chain couples TRBV6-1 to TRBJ2-7; 7 nucleotides match TRBD2. The CDR3 is made up of 16 amino acids. J lost 5 bases, V lost 3 bases, and 13 bases had no gene match. Germline V CDR1 and CDR2: MNHNS, SASEGT. CDR3 in DNA: TGTGCCAGCAGTGAGCATGTTTCGAGCGGGATGAACGAGCAGTACTTC. Translated, it gives CASSEHVSSGMNEQYF.

The genes are TRBV4-3 and TRBJ1-5; no clear D gene. CDR3 size: 15 residues. Trimming pared 3 bases from V and 0 bases from J, leaving 9 bases between. CDR1 is LGHNA and CDR2 is YSLEER in the germline V gene. In DNA form, the CDR3 reads TGCGCCAGCAGCCAGGACCTTAATAGCAATCAGCCCCAGCATTTT. Its protein product is CASSQDLNSNQPQHF.

The chain has TRBV5-4 and TRBJ2-1; the D gene is possibly TRBD2 (5 bases). V was pared by 5 bases and J by 4 bases, with 19 bases between. Germline assignment: CDR1 SGHNT and CDR2 YYREEE (reference sequence). The CDR3 consists of 16 residues. The CDR3 region is CASRAWGPSGYNEQFF. CDR3 DNA: TGTGCCAGCAGAGCCTGGGGTCCGTCGGGGTACAATGAGCAGTTCTTC.

This clone was found once. The rearrangement uses TRBV7-2 and TRBJ2-1, with TRBD2 matching 8 bases. The CDR3 length is 15 residues. The junction had 11 bases not matched to a gene; V was cut back by 8 bases and J by 5 bases. Per the germline V gene, CDR1 is SGHTA and CDR2 is FQGNSA. CDR3 region: CASLTVGTRNNEQFF. The CDR3 region has the DNA TGTGCCAGCCTAACGGTAGGGACTAGAAACAATGAGCAGTTCTTC.

The count of this clone is one. The J gene is TRBJ2-7, the V gene TRBV7-2, with D hard to call. The CDR3 length is 14 residues. CDR1 SGHTA and CDR2 FQGNSA come from the germline V gene. V was shortened by 1 base and J by 4 bases, with 11 bases between the two germline ends. The CDR3 region is CASSLGRLGYEQYF. The CDR3 coding sequence is TGTGCCAGCAGCTTAGGCCGGCTAGGGTACGAGCAGTACTTC.

The chain combines TRBV6-2 or TRBV6-3 with TRBJ2-5; unclear D gene. Trimming pared 2 bases from V and 5 bases from J, leaving 9 bases between. Germline lookup yields CDR1 MNHEY and CDR2 SVGEGT. The CDR3 has 13 amino acids. CDR3: CASSYARPETQYF. CDR3 bases: TGTGCCAGCAGTTACGCTAGGCCGGAGACCCAGTACTTC.

The chain employs TRBV7-2 and TRBJ2-1, with 7 bases matching TRBD1. The CDR3 has 15 residues. Per the germline V gene, CDR1 is SGHTA and CDR2 is FQGNSA. V shed 5 bases, J shed 5 bases, and the junction held 9 bases outside the gene matches. DNA for the CDR3: TGTGCCAGCAGCCCGACATCTACAGGGGACAATGAGCAGTTCTTC. This codes for CASSPTSTGDNEQFF.

The chain couples TRBV6-5 to TRBJ1-1; no clear D gene. This CDR3 region has 15 residues. Germline lookup yields CDR1 MNHEY and CDR2 SVGAGI. Trimming removed 2 bases at V and 5 bases at J, with 15 bases between. This chain's CDR3 is CASSYQPGRVTEAFF. CDR3 DNA: TGTGCCAGCAGTTACCAACCTGGACGGGTGACTGAAGCTTTCTTT.

Details on this clone: Distinct nucleotide sequences in the sample also encode this CDR3. The chain uses TRBV19 and TRBJ2-3, with TRBD1 matching over 8 bases. From germline, CDR1 is LNHDA and CDR2 SQIVND (reference sequence). V lost 6 bases to trimming and J lost 1 base; unmatched junction nucleotides: 0. This CDR3 has 13 amino acids. The CDR3 protein is CASRDRGTDTQYF. The CDR3 DNA reads TGTGCCAGTAGGGACAGGGGCACAGATACGCAGTATTTT.

The CDR3 here is CASSFFRQVWYGYTF. The DNA for the CDR3 is TGTGCCAGCAGTTTTTTCCGACAGGTTTGGTATGGCTACACCTTC. This rearrangement joins TRBV28 to TRBJ1-2, with D possibly TRBD1 on 6 matching bases. The germline gives CDR1 MDHEN, CDR2 SYDVKM. Trimming took off 3 bases at V and 5 bases at J, with 16 bases between the two ends. There are 15 residues in the CDR3.

The J gene is TRBJ1-2, the V gene TRBV19; no reliable D call. Trimming removed 2 bases from V and 1 base from J, with 17 bases in between. CDR3 length: 17 amino acids. Per the germline V gene, CDR1 is LNHDA and CDR2 is SQIVND (reference sequence). CDR3 bases: TGTGCCAGTAGTATAACCCTTGGAGCCGCGGATAACTATGGCTACACCTTC. Translation gives CASSITLGAADNYGYTF.

This chain links TRBV7-3 with TRBJ2-5; D not resolved. Between the trimmed V and J ends, which lost 5 bases and 5 bases, there was a span of 12 bases. Germline V gives CDR1 SGHTA, CDR2 FQGTGA. The CDR3 length is 13 residues. The CDR3 bases are TGTGCCAGCAGCCAGACCAGGCGGGAGACCCAGTACTTC. Protein: CASSQTRRETQYF.

The V and J genes are TRBV19 and TRBJ1-5; weak D call: TRBD1 (6 bases). The CDR3 sequence is 15 residues long. Germline V gene data show CDR1 as LNHDA and CDR2 as SQIVND (reference sequence). Between the trimmed V and J ends, which lost 1 base and 2 bases, there was a span of 9 bases. CDR3 in amino acids: CASSIVAGGNQPQHF. DNA for the CDR3: TGTGCCAGTAGTATAGTTGCAGGGGGCAATCAGCCCCAGCATTTT. The whole variable domain, remainder taken from reference TRBV19 and TRBJ1-5, is DGGITQSPKYLFRKEGQNVTLSCEQNLNHDAMYWYRQDPGQGLRLIYYSQIVNDFQKGDIAEGYSVSREKKESFPLTVTSAQKNPTAFYLCASSIVAGGNQPQHFGDGTRLSIL.

V and J are TRBV7-6 and TRBJ2-3, with D maybe TRBD2 (5 bases). This CDR3 contains 16 residues. Trimming shortened V by 1 base and J by 1 base, and 12 bases separated the two germline ends. Germline V CDR1 and CDR2: SGHVS, FNYEAQ. The CDR3 is CASSLGAGSRTDTQYF. Here the CDR3 DNA reads TGTGCCAGCAGCTTAGGGGCGGGCAGCCGCACAGATACGCAGTATTTT.

This clone has only one observation. The V and J genes are TRBV5-1 and TRBJ2-3, with TRBD1 matching over 8 bases. Germline V lookup: CDR1 SGHRS, CDR2 YFSETQ. This CDR3 has 14 amino acids. After removal of 3 bases from V and 4 bases from J, the junction contained 4 bases not matched to a gene. CDR3 DNA sequence: TGCGCCAGCAGCTCCGGACAGGGAGCAGATACGCAGTATTTT. It is translated as CASSSGQGADTQYF.

This sequence joins TRBV7-3 and TRBJ1-5, with a tentative D call TRBD1 (6 bases). CDR3 length equals 13 residues. V was trimmed by 4 bases and J by 7 bases, leaving 11 bases between them. The germline CDR1 and CDR2 sequences are SGHTA and FQGTGA. The CDR3 DNA reads TGTGCCAGCAGCTCCGGGGGCACACAGCCCCAGCATTTT. Amino acid sequence: CASSSGGTQPQHF.

A single count supports this clone. V usage is TRBV6-6 and J usage is TRBJ1-4, with 7 nucleotides matching TRBD1. This CDR3 spans 14 amino acids. Germline V CDR1 and CDR2: MNHNY, SVGAGI (reference sequence). The J segment lost 12 bases and the V segment lost 2 bases, leaving 9 bases of the junction unmatched. The CDR3 region is CASSYGGQEPQLFF. The CDR3 DNA is TGTGCCAGCAGTTACGGCGGACAGGAGCCCCAACTGTTTTTT.